This TCR beta chain emerged from a study of blood T cell repertoires in COVID-19. Study details: T cells, B-cell-depleted T cells, or PBMCs provided the cDNA or gDNA that served as material.

Sequencing used immunoSEQ multiplex PCR; TCRdb keeps in-frame clones, though not all of them. The repertoire holds under 200,000 clones, with 84% as singletons. Of note for this clone: A read error may account for a junction end that differs from germline.

CDR1 is ENHRY, CDR2 SYGVKD, per germline. The CDR3 runs to 12 residues. This clonotype originated in a man aged 50-60 years who had recovered from COVID-19. This rearrangement joins TRBV10-3 to TRBJ1-2; 7 bases line up with TRBD1. Sequenced material: PBMCs or T cells enriched from blood (not recorded which). The CDR3 region has the DNA TGTGCCCTCAGACAGGGTCCCTATGGCTACACCTTC. Its protein is CALRQGPYGYTF.